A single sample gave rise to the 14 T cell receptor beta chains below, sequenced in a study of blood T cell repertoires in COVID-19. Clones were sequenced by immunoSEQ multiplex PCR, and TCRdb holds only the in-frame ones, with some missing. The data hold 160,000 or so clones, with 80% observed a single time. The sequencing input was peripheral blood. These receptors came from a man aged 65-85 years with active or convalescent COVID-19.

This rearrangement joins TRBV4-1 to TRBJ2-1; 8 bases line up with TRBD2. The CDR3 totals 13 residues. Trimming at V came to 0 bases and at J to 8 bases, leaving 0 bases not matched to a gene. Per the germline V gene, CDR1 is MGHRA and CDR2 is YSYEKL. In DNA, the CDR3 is TGCGCCAGCAGCCAAGAAGCGGGGGATGAGCAGTTCTTC. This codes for CASSQEAGDEQFF.

The CDR3 DNA follows: TGTGCCAGCAGTTCAACTAGATTCACCGGGGAGCTGTTTTTT. Protein sequence: CASSSTRFTGELFF. This sequence joins TRBV6-2 or TRBV6-3 and TRBJ2-2, with a tentative D call TRBD2 (5 bases). Trimming took 4 bases from V and 4 from J, leaving 10 bases between them. This CDR3 has 14 amino acids. CDR1 and CDR2 from the germline V gene are MNHEY and SVGEGT.

This chain's CDR3 is CASSTPSGQETQYF. DNA of the CDR3: TGTGCCAGCAGCACCCCTAGCGGACAAGAGACCCAGTACTTC. This chain connects TRBV6-5 to TRBJ2-5; 7 bases map to TRBD2. V lost 6 bases and J lost 2; bases outside the gene matches: 6. The length of the CDR3 is 14 residues. Germline CDR1 reads MNHEY; CDR2 reads SVGAGI.

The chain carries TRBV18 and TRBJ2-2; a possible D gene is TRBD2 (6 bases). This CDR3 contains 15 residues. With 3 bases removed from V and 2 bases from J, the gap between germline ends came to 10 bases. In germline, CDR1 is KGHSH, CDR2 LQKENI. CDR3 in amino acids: CASSPRRDNTGELFF. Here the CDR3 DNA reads TGTGCCAGCTCACCTCGGCGGGACAACACCGGGGAGCTGTTTTTT.

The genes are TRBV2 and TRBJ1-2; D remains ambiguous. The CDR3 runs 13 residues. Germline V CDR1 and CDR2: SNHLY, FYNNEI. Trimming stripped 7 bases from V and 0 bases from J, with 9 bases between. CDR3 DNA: TGTGCCAGCACGAGCGAAGCTAACTATGGCTACACCTTC. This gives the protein CASTSEANYGYTF.

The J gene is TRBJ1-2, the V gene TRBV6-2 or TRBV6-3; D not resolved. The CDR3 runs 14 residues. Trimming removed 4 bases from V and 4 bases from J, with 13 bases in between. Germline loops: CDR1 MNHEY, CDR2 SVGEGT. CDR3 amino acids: CASSSPRESYGYTF. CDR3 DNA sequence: TGTGCCAGCAGTTCCCCCCGCGAGAGCTATGGCTACACCTTC.

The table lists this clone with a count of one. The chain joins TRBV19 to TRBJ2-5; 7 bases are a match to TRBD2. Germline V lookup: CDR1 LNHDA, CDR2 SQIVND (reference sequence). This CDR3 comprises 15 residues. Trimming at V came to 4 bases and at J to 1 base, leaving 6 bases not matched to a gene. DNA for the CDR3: TGTGCCAGTAGTACGGGGGGTTTGGGCCAAGAGACCCAGTACTTC. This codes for CASSTGGLGQETQYF. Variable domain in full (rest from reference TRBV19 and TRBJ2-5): DGGITQSPKYLFRKEGQNVTLSCEQNLNHDAMYWYRQDPGQGLRLIYYSQIVNDFQKGDIAEGYSVSREKKESFPLTVTSAQKNPTAFYLCASSTGGLGQETQYFGPGTRLLVL.

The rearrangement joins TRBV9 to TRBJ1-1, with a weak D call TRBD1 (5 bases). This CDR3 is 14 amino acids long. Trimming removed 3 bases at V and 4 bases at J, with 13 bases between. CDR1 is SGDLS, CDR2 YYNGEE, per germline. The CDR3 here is CASSANSGITEAFF. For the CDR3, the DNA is TGTGCCAGCAGCGCTAATTCAGGGATCACTGAAGCTTTCTTT.

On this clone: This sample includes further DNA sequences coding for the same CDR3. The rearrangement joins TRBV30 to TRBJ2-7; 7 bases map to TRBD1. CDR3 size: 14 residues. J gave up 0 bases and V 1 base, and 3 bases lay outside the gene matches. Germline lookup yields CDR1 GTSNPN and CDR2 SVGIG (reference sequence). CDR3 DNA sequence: TGTGCCTGGAGTGGAGGGGGCACCTCCTACGAGCAGTACTTC. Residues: CAWSGGGTSYEQYF. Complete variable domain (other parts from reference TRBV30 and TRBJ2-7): SQTIHQWPATLVQPVGSPLSLECTVEGTSNPNLYWYRQAAGRGLQLLFYSVGIGQISSEVPQNLSASRPQDRQFILSSKKLLLSDSGFYLCAWSGGGTSYEQYFGPGTRLTVT.

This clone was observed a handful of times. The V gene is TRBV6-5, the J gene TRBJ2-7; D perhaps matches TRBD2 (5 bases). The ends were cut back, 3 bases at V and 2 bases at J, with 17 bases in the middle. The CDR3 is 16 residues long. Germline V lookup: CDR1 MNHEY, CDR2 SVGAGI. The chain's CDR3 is CASSYGRASGTYEQYF. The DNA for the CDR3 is TGTGCCAGCAGTTATGGTCGCGCGAGCGGAACCTACGAGCAGTACTTC.

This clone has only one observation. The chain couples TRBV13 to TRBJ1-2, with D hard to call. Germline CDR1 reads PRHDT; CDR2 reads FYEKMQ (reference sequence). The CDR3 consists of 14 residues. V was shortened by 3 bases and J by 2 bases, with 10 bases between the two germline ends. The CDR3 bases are TGTGCCAGCAGCTTCCAGGCCCCCAACTATGGCTACACCTTC. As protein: CASSFQAPNYGYTF.

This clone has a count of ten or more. The CDR3 region is CAWSAGQGDRPQHF. In DNA, the CDR3 is TGTGCCTGGAGTGCGGGACAGGGGGACAGGCCCCAGCATTTT. The chain has TRBV30 and TRBJ1-5; 11 bases are shared with TRBD1. Germline CDR1 and CDR2: GTSNPN and SVGIG (reference sequence). The CDR3 totals 14 residues. V lost 1 base and J lost 9; bases outside the gene matches: 5.

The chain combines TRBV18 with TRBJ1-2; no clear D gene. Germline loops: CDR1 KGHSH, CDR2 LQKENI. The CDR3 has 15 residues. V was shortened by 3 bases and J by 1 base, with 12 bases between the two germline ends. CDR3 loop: CASSPPGESNYGYTF. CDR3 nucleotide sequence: TGTGCCAGCTCACCTCCCGGGGAAAGTAACTATGGCTACACCTTC.

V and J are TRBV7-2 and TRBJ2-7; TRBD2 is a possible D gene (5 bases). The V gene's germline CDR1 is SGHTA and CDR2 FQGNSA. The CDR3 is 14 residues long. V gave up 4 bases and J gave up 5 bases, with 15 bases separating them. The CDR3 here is CASSSRTSSHEQYF. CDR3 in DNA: TGTGCCAGCAGCTCCCGAACTAGTTCCCACGAGCAGTACTTC.